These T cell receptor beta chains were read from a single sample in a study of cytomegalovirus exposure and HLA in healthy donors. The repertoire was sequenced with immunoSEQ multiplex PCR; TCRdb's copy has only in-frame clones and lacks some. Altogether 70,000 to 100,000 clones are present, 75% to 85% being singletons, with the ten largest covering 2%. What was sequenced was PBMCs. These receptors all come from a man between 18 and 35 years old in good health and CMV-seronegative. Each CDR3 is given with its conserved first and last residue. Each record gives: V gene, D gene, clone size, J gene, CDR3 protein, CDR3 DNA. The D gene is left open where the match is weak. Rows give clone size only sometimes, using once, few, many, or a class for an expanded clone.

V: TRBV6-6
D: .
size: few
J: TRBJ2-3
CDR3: CASSSSAGVAQYF
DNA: TGTGCCAGCAGTTCCTCGGCAGGGGTAGCGCAGTATTTT

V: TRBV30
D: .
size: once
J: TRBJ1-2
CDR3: CAWEDGGYTF
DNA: TGTGCCTGGGAGGATGGTGGCTACACCTTC

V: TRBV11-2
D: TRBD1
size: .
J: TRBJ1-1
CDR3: CASSLGQGENTEAFF
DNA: TGTGCCAGCAGCTTAGGACAGGGCGAGAACACTGAAGCTTTCTTT

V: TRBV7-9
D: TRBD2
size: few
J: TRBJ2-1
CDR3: CAGSERGSYNEQFF
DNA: TGTGCCGGTTCCGAGCGGGGGTCTTACAATGAGCAGTTCTTC

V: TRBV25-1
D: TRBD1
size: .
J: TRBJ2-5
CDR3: CASSEYSGGQETQYF
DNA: TGTGCCAGCAGTGAATATTCAGGGGGACAAGAGACCCAGTACTTC

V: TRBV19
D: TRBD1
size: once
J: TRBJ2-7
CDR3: CASRIATGAYEQYF
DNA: TGTGCCAGTAGGATTGCGACAGGGGCCTACGAGCAGTACTTC

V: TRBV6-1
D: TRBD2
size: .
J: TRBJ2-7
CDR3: CASSDGYGGRYEQYF
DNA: TGTGCCAGCAGTGACGGTTACGGGGGGAGGTACGAGCAGTACTTC

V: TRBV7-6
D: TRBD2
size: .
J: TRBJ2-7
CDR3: CASSLDAGAYEQYF
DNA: TGTGCCAGCAGCTTAGACGCGGGGGCCTACGAGCAGTACTTC

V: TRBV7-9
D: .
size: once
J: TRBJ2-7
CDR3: CAARSGPEQYF
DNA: TGTGCCGCCCGGTCTGGGCCCGAGCAGTACTTC

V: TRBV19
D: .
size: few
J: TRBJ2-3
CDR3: CASRDSPTDTQYF
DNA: TGTGCCAGTAGGGACAGCCCTACAGATACGCAGTATTTT

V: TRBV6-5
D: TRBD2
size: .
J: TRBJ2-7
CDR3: CASSTGTSLPYEQYF
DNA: TGTGCCAGCAGTACCGGGACTAGCCTCCCCTACGAGCAGTACTTC

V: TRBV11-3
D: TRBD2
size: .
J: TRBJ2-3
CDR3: CASSLDGSQRGGPSTDTQYF
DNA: TGTGCCAGCAGCTTAGATGGGTCCCAGCGGGGGGGACCCAGCACAGATACGCAGTATTTT

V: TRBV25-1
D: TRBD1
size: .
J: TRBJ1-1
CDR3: CASSQTGTGVEAFF
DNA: TGTGCCAGCAGTCAAACCGGGACAGGGGTTGAAGCTTTCTTT

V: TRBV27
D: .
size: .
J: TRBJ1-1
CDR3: CAGSPLAMRVNTEAFF
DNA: TGTGCCGGCAGTCCCCTTGCGATGAGAGTGAACACTGAAGCTTTCTTT

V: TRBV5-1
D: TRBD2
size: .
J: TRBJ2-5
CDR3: CASSLVASGGQETQYF
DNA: TGCGCCAGCAGCTTGGTGGCTAGCGGGGGACAAGAGACCCAGTACTTC

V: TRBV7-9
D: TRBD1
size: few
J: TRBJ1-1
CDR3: CASSDTGEAEAFF
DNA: TGTGCCAGCAGCGACACAGGGGAGGCTGAAGCTTTCTTT

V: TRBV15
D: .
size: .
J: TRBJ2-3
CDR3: CATSRAGGRNGDTQYF
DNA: TGTGCCACCAGCAGAGCCGGCGGTAGAAACGGAGATACGCAGTATTTT

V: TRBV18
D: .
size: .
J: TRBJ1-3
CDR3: CASSPGGENTIYF
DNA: TGTGCCAGCTCACCAGGGGGCGAAAACACCATATATTTT

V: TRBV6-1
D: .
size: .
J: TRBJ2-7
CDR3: CASSEGWGSLYEQYF
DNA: TGTGCCAGCAGTGAAGGATGGGGCAGCCTCTACGAGCAGTACTTC

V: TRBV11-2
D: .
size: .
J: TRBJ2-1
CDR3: CASSFQQGGYNEQFF
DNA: TGTGCCAGCAGCTTCCAGCAGGGCGGTTACAATGAGCAGTTCTTC

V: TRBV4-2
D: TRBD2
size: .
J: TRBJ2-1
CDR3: CASSQGTSGGGHNEQFF
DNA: TGTGCCAGCAGCCAAGGGACTAGCGGGGGGGGTCACAATGAGCAGTTCTTC

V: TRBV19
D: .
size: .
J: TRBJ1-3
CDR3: CASSPRTVRYGNTIYF
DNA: TGTGCTAGTAGTCCCCGGACAGTACGGTATGGAAACACCATATATTTT

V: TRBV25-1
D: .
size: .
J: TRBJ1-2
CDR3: CASSELERAGGYTF
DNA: TGTGCCAGCAGTGAATTGGAGAGGGCCGGTGGCTACACCTTC

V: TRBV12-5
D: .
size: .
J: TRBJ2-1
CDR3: CASGLAGRGASFF
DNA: TGTGCTAGTGGTTTGGCAGGGCGGGGAGCATCGTTCTTC

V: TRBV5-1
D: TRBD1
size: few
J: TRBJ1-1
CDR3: CASSESPGGTEAFF
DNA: TGCGCCAGCAGCGAAAGCCCAGGGGGCACTGAAGCTTTCTTT

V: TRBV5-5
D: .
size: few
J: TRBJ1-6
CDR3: CASKDFTSPLHF
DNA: TGTGCCAGCAAGGACTTTACCTCACCCCTCCACTTT

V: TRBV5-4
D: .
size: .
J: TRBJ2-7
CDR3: CASSLDNYEQYF
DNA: TGTGCCAGCAGCCTTGACAACTACGAGCAGTACTTC

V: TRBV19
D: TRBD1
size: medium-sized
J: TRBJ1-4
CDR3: CASSAGTGVGSEKLFF
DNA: TGTGCCAGTAGTGCCGGGACAGGGGTTGGTAGCGAAAAACTGTTTTTT

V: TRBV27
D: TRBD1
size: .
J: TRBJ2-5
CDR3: CASRVRTGTQTQYF
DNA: TGTGCCAGCAGGGTCCGGACAGGCACGCAGACCCAGTACTTC

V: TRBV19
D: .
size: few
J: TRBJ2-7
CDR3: CASSTGPSYEQYF
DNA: TGTGCCAGTAGTACAGGGCCCTCCTACGAGCAGTACTTC

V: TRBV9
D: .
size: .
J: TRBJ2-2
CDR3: CASSPPRPVLGELFF
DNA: TGTGCCAGCAGCCCCCCCAGGCCGGTCCTCGGGGAGCTGTTTTTT

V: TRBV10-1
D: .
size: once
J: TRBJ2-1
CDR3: CASSESAGFSSFF
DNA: TGCGCCAGCAGTGAGTCGGCAGGGTTCTCCTCGTTCTTC

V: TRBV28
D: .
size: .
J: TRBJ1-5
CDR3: CASGRWGQPQHF
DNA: TGTGCCAGCGGAAGGTGGGGCCAGCCCCAGCATTTT

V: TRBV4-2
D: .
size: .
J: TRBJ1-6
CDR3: CASSQAQGSSYNSPLHF
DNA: TGTGCCAGCAGCCAAGCCCAGGGAAGCTCCTATAATTCACCCCTCCACTTT

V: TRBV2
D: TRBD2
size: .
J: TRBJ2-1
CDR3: CASKPGLVFYNEQFF
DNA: TGTGCCAGCAAGCCGGGACTAGTTTTCTACAATGAGCAGTTCTTC

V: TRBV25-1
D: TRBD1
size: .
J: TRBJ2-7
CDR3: CASSGTRGQGAYEQYF
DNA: TGTGCCAGCAGTGGCACCAGGGGACAGGGGGCTTACGAGCAGTACTTC

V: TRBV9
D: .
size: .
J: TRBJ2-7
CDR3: CASSVGGPTYEQYF
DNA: TGTGCCAGCAGCGTAGGGGGCCCTACCTACGAGCAGTACTTC

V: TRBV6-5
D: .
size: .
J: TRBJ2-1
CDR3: CASSWGDRSNEQFF
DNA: TGTGCCAGCAGTTGGGGAGATAGATCCAATGAGCAGTTCTTC